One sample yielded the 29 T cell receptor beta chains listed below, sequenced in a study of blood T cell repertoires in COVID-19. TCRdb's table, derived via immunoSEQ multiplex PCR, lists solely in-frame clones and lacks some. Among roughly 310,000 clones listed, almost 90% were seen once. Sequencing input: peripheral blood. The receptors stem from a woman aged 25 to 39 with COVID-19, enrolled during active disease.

Written as DNA, the CDR3 is TGTGCTAGTGGTAATTTCGGGACAGGGTTCTCCTACGAGCAGTACTTC. Amino acid sequence: CASGNFGTGFSYEQYF. The chain uses TRBV12-5 and TRBJ2-7, with TRBD1 matching 9 bases. The V gene's germline CDR1 is LGHNT and CDR2 FRNRAP. The CDR3 has 16 amino acids. V gave up 5 bases and J gave up 0 bases; unmatched junction bases: 8.

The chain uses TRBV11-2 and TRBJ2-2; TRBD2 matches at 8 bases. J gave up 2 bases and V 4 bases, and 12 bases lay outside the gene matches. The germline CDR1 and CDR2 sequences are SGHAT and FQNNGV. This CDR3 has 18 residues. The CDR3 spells CASSSRVKVAGNTGELFF. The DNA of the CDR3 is TGTGCCAGCAGCTCTCGCGTCAAGGTAGCGGGAAACACCGGGGAGCTGTTTTTT.

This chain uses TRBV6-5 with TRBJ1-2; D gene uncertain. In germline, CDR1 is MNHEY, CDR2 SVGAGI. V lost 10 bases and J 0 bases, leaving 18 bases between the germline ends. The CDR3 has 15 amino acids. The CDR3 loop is CATGKGELANYGYTF. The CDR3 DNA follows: TGTGCCACCGGGAAGGGCGAACTAGCTAACTATGGCTACACCTTC.

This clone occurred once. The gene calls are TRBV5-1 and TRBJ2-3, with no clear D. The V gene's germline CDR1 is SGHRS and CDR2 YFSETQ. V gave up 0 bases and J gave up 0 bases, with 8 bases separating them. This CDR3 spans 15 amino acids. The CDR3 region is CASSLGPPSTDTQYF. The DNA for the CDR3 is TGCGCCAGCAGCTTGGGGCCTCCTAGCACAGATACGCAGTATTTT.

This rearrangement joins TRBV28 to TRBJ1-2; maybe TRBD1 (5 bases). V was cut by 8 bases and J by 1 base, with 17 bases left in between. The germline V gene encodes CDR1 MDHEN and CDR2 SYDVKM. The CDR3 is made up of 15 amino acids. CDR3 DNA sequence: TGTGCCAGCCGCCATTGGGGGGATCTTAACTATGGCTACACCTTC. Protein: CASRHWGDLNYGYTF.

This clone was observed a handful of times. The CDR3 sequence is CATSDALRTGFYEQYF. CDR3 bases: TGTGCCACCAGTGATGCCCTCCGGACAGGGTTTTACGAGCAGTACTTC. This chain connects TRBV24-1 to TRBJ2-7, with 8 bases lining up with TRBD1. V gave up 3 bases and J gave up 4 bases; unmatched junction bases: 10. CDR1 is KGHDR and CDR2 is SFDVKD in the germline V gene. The CDR3 is made up of 16 amino acids.

DNA of the CDR3: TGTGCCTGGAGTAGAACAGGGAGCGGTTCACCCCTCCACTTT. This gives the protein CAWSRTGSGSPLHF. The chain combines TRBV30 with TRBJ1-6, with TRBD1 as a possible D gene (6 bases). The V end was cut by 2 bases, the J end by 9 bases, with 14 bases between. The CDR3 is 14 amino acids. Per germline, CDR1 GTSNPN and CDR2 SVGIG (reference sequence).

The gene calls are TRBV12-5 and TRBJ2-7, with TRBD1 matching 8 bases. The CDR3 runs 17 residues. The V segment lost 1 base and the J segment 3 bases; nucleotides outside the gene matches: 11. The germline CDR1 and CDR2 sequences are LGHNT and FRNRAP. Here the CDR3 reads CASGLARGDRSIYEQYF. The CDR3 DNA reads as TGTGCTAGTGGTTTGGCTAGAGGGGACAGGAGTATCTACGAGCAGTACTTC.

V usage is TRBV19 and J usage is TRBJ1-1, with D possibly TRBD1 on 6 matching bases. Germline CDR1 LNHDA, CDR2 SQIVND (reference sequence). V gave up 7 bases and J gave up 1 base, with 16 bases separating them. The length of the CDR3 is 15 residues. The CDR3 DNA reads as TGTGCCAGTATCCCTCAGGGACAAGGGAACACTGAAGCTTTCTTT. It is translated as CASIPQGQGNTEAFF. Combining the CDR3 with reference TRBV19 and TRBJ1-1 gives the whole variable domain DGGITQSPKYLFRKEGQNVTLSCEQNLNHDAMYWYRQDPGQGLRLIYYSQIVNDFQKGDIAEGYSVSREKKESFPLTVTSAQKNPTAFYLCASIPQGQGNTEAFFGQGTRLTVV.

Here the CDR3 reads CASRNLGGEAFF. CDR3 in DNA: TGTGCCAGCAGGAACTTGGGGGGAGAAGCTTTCTTT. V is TRBV27 and J is TRBJ1-1; D perhaps matches TRBD1 (5 bases). Germline CDR1 reads MNHEY; CDR2 reads SMNVEV (reference sequence). This CDR3 has 12 amino acids. V shed 6 bases and J shed 8 bases, with 13 bases lying between them.

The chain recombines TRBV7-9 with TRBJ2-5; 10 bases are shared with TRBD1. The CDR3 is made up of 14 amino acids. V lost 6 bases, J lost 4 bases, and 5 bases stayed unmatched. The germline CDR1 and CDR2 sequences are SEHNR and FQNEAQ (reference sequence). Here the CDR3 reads CASRWDRGGETQYF. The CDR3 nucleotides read TGTGCCAGCAGGTGGGACAGGGGAGGAGAGACCCAGTACTTC.

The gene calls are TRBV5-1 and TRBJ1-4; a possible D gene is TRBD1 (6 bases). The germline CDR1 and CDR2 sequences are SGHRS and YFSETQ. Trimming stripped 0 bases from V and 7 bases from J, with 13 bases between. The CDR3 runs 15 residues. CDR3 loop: CASSLEGGSREKLFF. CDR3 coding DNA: TGCGCCAGCAGCTTGGAGGGGGGGAGTCGTGAAAAACTGTTTTTT.

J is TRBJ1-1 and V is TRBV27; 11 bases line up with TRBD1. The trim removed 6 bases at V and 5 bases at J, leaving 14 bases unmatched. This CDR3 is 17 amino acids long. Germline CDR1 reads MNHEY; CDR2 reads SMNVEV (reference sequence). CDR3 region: CASSSGQGARGGTEAFF. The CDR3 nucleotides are TGTGCCAGCAGCTCCGGACAGGGGGCGCGGGGTGGTACTGAAGCTTTCTTT.

CDR3 bases: TGTGCCAGCACCGAAAGGGTGTGGGGGGACACTGAAGCTTTCTTT. Translation gives CASTERVWGDTEAFF. The chain links TRBV6-5 to TRBJ1-1, with D tentatively TRBD1 (5 bases). Germline CDR1 reads MNHEY; CDR2 reads SVGAGI. Trimming pared 7 bases from V and 3 bases from J, leaving 18 bases between. CDR3 length: 15 residues.

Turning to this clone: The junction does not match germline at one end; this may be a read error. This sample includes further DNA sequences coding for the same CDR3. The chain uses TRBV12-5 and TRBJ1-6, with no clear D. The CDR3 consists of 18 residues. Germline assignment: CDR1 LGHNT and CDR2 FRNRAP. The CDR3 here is CASGLVGSLREGYSPLHF. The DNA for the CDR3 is TGTGCTAGTGGTTTGGTCGGCAGCCTGCGGGAAGGATATTCACCCCTTCACTTT.

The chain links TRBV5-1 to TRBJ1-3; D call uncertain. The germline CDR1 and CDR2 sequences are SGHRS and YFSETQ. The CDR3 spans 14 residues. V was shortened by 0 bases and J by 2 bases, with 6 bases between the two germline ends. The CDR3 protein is CASSLAQTGNTIYF. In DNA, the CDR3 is TGCGCCAGCAGCTTGGCACAGACTGGAAACACCATATATTTT. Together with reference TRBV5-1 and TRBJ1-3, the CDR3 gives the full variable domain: KAGVTQTPRYLIKTRGQQVTLSCSPISGHRSVSWYQQTPGQGLQFLFEYFSETQRNKGNFPGRFSGRQFSNSRSEMNVSTLELGDSALYLCASSLAQTGNTIYFGEGSWLTVV.

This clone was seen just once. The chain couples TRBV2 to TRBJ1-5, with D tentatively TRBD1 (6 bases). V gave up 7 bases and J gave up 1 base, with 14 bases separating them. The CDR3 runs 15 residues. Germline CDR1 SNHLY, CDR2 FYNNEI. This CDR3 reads CASIQSQGSNQPQHF. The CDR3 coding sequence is TGTGCCAGCATCCAATCCCAGGGGAGCAATCAGCCCCAGCATTTT.

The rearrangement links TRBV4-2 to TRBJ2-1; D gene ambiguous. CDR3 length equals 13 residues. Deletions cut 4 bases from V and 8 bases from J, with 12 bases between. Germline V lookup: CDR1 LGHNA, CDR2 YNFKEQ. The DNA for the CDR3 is TGTGCCAGCAGCCTTCGAAGAGGATATGAGCAGTTCTTC. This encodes CASSLRRGYEQFF.

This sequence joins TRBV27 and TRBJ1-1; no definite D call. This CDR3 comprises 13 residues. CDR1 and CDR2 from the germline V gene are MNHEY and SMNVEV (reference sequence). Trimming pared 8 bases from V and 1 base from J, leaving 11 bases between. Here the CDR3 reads CASGYTPNTEAFF. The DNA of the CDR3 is TGTGCCAGCGGTTACACCCCGAACACTGAAGCTTTCTTT.

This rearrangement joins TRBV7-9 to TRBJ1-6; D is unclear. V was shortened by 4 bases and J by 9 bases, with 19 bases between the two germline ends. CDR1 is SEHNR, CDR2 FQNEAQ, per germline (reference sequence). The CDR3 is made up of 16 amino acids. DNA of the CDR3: TGTGCCAGCAGCTCACCAATTCATAAACCGGGTTCACCCCTCCACTTT. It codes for CASSSPIHKPGSPLHF. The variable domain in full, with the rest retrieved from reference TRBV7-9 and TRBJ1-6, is DTGVSQNPRHKITKRGQNVTFRCDPISEHNRLYWYRQTLGQGPEFLTYFQNEAQLEKSRLLSDRFSAERPKGSFSTLEIQRTEQGDSAMYLCASSSPIHKPGSPLHFGNGTRLTVT.

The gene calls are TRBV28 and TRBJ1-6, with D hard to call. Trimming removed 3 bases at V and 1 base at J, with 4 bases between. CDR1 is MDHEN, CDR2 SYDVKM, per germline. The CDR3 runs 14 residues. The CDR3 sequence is CASSFRSYNSPLHF. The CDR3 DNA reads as TGTGCCAGCAGTTTCAGGTCCTATAATTCACCCCTCCACTTT.

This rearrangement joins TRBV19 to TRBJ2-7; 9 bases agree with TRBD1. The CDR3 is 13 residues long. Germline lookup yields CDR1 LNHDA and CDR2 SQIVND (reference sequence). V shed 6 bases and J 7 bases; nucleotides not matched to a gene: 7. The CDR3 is CASSEQGASEQYF. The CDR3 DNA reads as TGTGCCAGTAGCGAACAGGGGGCGAGTGAGCAGTACTTC.

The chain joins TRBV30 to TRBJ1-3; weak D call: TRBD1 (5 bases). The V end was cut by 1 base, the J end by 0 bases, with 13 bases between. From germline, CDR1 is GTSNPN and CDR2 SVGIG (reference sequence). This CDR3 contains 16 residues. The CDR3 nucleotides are TGTGCCTGGAGTGACCAAGGGGCGAACTCTGGAAACACCATATATTTT. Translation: CAWSDQGANSGNTIYF. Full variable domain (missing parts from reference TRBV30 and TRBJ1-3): SQTIHQWPATLVQPVGSPLSLECTVEGTSNPNLYWYRQAAGRGLQLLFYSVGIGQISSEVPQNLSASRPQDRQFILSSKKLLLSDSGFYLCAWSDQGANSGNTIYFGEGSWLTVV.

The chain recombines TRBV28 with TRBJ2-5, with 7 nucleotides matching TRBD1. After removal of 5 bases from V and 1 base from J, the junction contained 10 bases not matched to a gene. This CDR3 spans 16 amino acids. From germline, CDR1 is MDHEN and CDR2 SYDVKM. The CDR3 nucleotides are TGTGCCAGCAGTCCTCCGGGGACAGCCTTCCAAGAGACCCAGTACTTC. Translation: CASSPPGTAFQETQYF. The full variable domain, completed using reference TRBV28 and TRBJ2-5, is DVKVTQSSRYLVKRTGEKVFLECVQDMDHENMFWYRQDPGLGLRLIYFSYDVKMKEKGDIPEGYSVSREKKERFSLILESASTNQTSMYLCASSPPGTAFQETQYFGPGTRLLVL.

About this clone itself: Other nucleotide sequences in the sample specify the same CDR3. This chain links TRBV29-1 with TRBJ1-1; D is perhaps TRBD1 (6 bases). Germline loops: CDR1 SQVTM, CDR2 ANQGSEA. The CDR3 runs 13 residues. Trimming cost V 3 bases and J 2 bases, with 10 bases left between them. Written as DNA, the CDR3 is TGCAGCGTTGAGAGACAGGCAAACACTGAAGCTTTCTTT. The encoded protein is CSVERQANTEAFF.

For the CDR3, the DNA is TGTGCCAGCAGTCCCCTAGGGAGCTCTGGAAACACCATATATTTT. Translated: CASSPLGSSGNTIYF. J is TRBJ1-3 and V is TRBV28; D is ambiguous. The V end was cut by 5 bases, the J end by 0 bases, with 11 bases between. CDR1 and CDR2 (germline): MDHEN, SYDVKM. The CDR3 runs to 15 residues.

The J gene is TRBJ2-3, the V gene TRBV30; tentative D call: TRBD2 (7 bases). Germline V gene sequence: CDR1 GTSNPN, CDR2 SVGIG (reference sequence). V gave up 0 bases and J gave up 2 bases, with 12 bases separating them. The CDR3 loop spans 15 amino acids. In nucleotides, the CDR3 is TGTGCCTGGAGTGTAAGGGGGGGACACACAGATACGCAGTATTTT. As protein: CAWSVRGGHTDTQYF. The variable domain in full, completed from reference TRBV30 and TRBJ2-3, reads SQTIHQWPATLVQPVGSPLSLECTVEGTSNPNLYWYRQAAGRGLQLLFYSVGIGQISSEVPQNLSASRPQDRQFILSSKKLLLSDSGFYLCAWSVRGGHTDTQYFGPGTRLTVL.

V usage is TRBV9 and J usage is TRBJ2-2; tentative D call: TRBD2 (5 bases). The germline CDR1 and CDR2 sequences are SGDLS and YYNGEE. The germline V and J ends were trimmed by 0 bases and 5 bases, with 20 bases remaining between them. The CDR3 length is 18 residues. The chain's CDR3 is CASSVATKATGYTGELFF. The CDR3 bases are TGTGCCAGCAGCGTAGCTACGAAGGCGACGGGGTATACCGGGGAGCTGTTTTTT.

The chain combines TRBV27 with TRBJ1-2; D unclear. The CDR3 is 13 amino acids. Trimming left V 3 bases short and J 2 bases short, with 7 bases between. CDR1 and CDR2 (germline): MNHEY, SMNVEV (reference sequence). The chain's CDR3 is CASSFGQNYGYTF. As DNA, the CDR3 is TGTGCCAGCAGTTTTGGGCAGAACTATGGCTACACCTTC.